This TCR beta chain was observed in a study of human T cells and chemical hapten exposure. Time point: pre-sensitization, week 0. The treatment here: therapeutic diphenylcyclopropenone sensitization with weekly scalp DPC. TCRdb ran MiXCR on the RACE reads and lists one entry per CDR3 protein. The sample shows about 260,000 distinct CDR3 sequences, around 9.3% of them seen only once. The germline gives CDR1 DFQATT, CDR2 SNEGSKA (reference sequence). This CDR3 has 13 amino acids. V lost 6 bases, J lost 6 bases, and 5 bases stayed unmatched. This clonotype was seen many times. The sample here was whole blood, taken in connection with sensitization to the hapten diphenylcyclopropenone (DPC). The gene calls are TRBV20-1 and TRBJ1-5, with TRBD1 matching over 10 bases. The TCR sequence derives from a woman aged 40 to 50 with alopecia areata. Some clones in this sample may be carry-over from other donors' samples. CDR3 region: CSARQGAGQPQHF. The CDR3 nucleotides are TGCAGTGCAAGACAGGGGGCAGGTCAGCCCCAGCATTTT.